A single sample gave rise to the 8 T cell receptor beta chains below, sequenced in a study of T cell responses to AZD1222 COVID-19 vaccine. TCRdb's copy holds only in-frame clones and misses some; the assay was immunoSEQ multiplex PCR. The profile shows approximately 150,000 clones, approximately 93% of them singletons. Sequences were derived from peripheral blood, sampled 28 days after the second AZD1222 dose. The receptors were sampled from an adult who received the AZD1222 COVID-19 vaccine.

The chain joins TRBV9 to TRBJ1-1; possible D gene TRBD1, 6 bases. This CDR3 region has 14 residues. The germline gives CDR1 SGDLS, CDR2 YYNGEE. V gave up 3 bases and J gave up 1 base, with 10 bases separating them. CDR3 nucleotide sequence: TGTGCCAGCAGCGGCTGGGACACGAACACTGAAGCTTTCTTT. Its translation: CASSGWDTNTEAFF. The full variable domain, in which reference TRBV9 and TRBJ1-1 provide the parts outside the CDR3, is DSGVTQTPKHLITATGQRVTLRCSPRSGDLSVYWYQQSLDQGLQFLIQYYNGEERAKGNILERFSAQQFPDLHSELNLSSLELGDSALYFCASSGWDTNTEAFFGQGTRLTVV.

The chain joins TRBV15 to TRBJ2-7; 7 nucleotides align to TRBD2. This CDR3 is 16 amino acids long. Germline loops: CDR1 LNHNV, CDR2 YYDKDF (reference sequence). V was clipped by 0 bases and J by 3 bases; unmatched bases: 8. CDR3 DNA sequence: TGTGCCACCAGCAGAGATCAAGGACTAGGGGTCTACGAGCAGTACTTC. Translation gives CATSRDQGLGVYEQYF.

The V gene is TRBV5-4, the J gene TRBJ1-2; 7 bases fit TRBD1. Germline V CDR1 and CDR2: SGHNT, YYREEE (reference sequence). V shed 3 bases, J shed 3 bases, and the junction held 8 bases outside the gene matches. The CDR3 covers 15 residues. CDR3 nucleotides: TGTGCCAGCAGCTCGGGGACAGAGCTATACTATGGCTACACCTTC. Amino acid sequence: CASSSGTELYYGYTF.

The CDR3 nucleotides read TGCGCCAGCAGCTTGGGCGTGGGATTTTATGGCTACACCTTC. Encoded protein: CASSLGVGFYGYTF. This rearrangement joins TRBV5-1 to TRBJ1-2; D uncertain. The V gene's germline CDR1 is SGHRS and CDR2 YFSETQ. This CDR3 comprises 14 residues. The V and J ends lost 0 bases and 5 bases respectively, with 11 bases between them.

The V call is TRBV7-8, the J call TRBJ2-7, with 7 bases matching TRBD2. This CDR3 region has 16 residues. The V gene's germline CDR1 is SGHVS and CDR2 FQNEAQ. V was pared by 1 base and J by 0 bases, with 6 bases of the junction left unmatched. CDR3 region: CASSLVSRGSSYEQYF. The CDR3 coding sequence is TGTGCCAGCAGCTTAGTGTCGCGGGGGAGCTCCTACGAGCAGTACTTC. Looking up the rest from reference TRBV7-8 and TRBJ2-7 gives the full variable domain: GAGVSQSPRYKVAKRGQDVALRCDPISGHVSLFWYQQALGQGPEFLTYFQNEAQLDKSGLPSDRFFAERPEGSVSTLKIQRTQQEDSAVYLCASSLVSRGSSYEQYFGPGTRLTVT.

V gene TRBV28 combines with J gene TRBJ1-1, with unresolved D. The germline gives CDR1 MDHEN, CDR2 SYDVKM. The CDR3 consists of 14 residues. V shed 3 bases and J shed 5 bases, with 13 bases lying between them. The CDR3 coding sequence is TGTGCCAGCAGTTTGAGGACCTTGGGGACTGAAGCTTTCTTT. The encoded protein is CASSLRTLGTEAFF.

CDR3 loop: CASRTGSGGSYGYTF. The CDR3 DNA reads TGTGCCAGCAGGACCGGGTCGGGGGGTTCCTATGGCTACACCTTC. The rearrangement links TRBV5-6 to TRBJ1-2, with D perhaps TRBD1 (5 bases). V lost 5 bases, J lost 4 bases, and 18 bases lay in between. CDR1 is SGHDT, CDR2 YYEEEE, per germline. This CDR3 contains 15 residues.

The chain is built from TRBV19 and TRBJ2-7, with D tentatively TRBD2 (7 bases). The CDR3 consists of 17 residues. Deletions cut 3 bases from V and 4 bases from J, with 22 bases between. From germline, CDR1 is LNHDA and CDR2 SQIVND (reference sequence). The CDR3 coding sequence is TGTGCCAGTAGTATTCGAGCAACGGGGGGCGCCATATACGAGCAGTACTTC. It is translated as CASSIRATGGAIYEQYF.